A selection of T cell receptor beta chains follows, all from one sample in a study of shared clonotypes between healthy human individuals. Assay used: immunoSEQ multiplex PCR; TCRdb lists only in-frame clones, some missing. Of about 820,000 clones in the sample, 90% to 95% were seen once. Sequencing used naive CD8+ T cells sorted from blood. These receptors all come from a man aged 25 to 40 in good health. Both conserved end residues are trimmed from each CDR3.

j_gene	v_gene	CDR3aa
TRBJ1-1	TRBV5-1	ASSLIQGGTEAF
TRBJ2-1	TRBV4-1	ASSRVDEQF
TRBJ2-7	TRBV27	ASSRGATYEQY
TRBJ1-2	TRBV7-9	ASSPGTAYYGYT
TRBJ2-7	TRBV27	ASSLRPSGTSGEQY
TRBJ2-7	TRBV20-1	SADGSEQY
TRBJ2-7	TRBV19	ASSMGRDTAYEQY
TRBJ2-7	TRBV27	ASSFGILYEQY
TRBJ1-5	TRBV27	ASSAAGKQPQH
TRBJ2-7	TRBV27	ASGAGGQPYEQY
TRBJ1-1	TRBV11-2	ASSLGAEEAF
TRBJ2-1	TRBV11-2	ASLTSGNHNEQF
TRBJ2-7	TRBV5-8	ASSLRRGVREQY
TRBJ2-5	TRBV11-2	ASSLGGTIQETQY
TRBJ2-1	TRBV5-4	ASTSLPGQGNEQF
TRBJ2-7	TRBV28	ASSSLRGYEQY
TRBJ2-7	TRBV5-1	ASSLGQLREQY
TRBJ1-2	TRBV2	ASPPGAGNYGYT
TRBJ2-3	TRBV7-9	ASSLVAGGPGDTQY
TRBJ2-2	TRBV11-2	ASSFIAGGTGELF
TRBJ2-7	TRBV5-4	ASSLMDEQY
TRBJ2-1	TRBV27	ASSWDGGGANEQF
TRBJ2-1	TRBV15	ATSRRTSGSDKF
TRBJ2-7	TRBV2	ATKGVTYEQY
TRBJ2-2	TRBV5-1	ASSGLPNTGELF
TRBJ2-3	TRBV6-5	ASSPGLPTDTQY
TRBJ2-2	TRBV10-1	ASSDPGRAGELF
TRBJ2-1	TRBV7-6	ASSLGRPGYEQF
TRBJ1-1	TRBV11-2	ASSPKLRENTEAF
TRBJ2-2	TRBV30	AWSVPGWSTGELF
TRBJ2-3	TRBV4-3	ASSQDTGQGGGPTDTQY
TRBJ2-1	TRBV7-8	ASSPWSYEQF
TRBJ2-7	TRBV7-9	ASSVTASYEQY
TRBJ2-1	TRBV9	ASSLPSGTYNEQF
TRBJ2-7	TRBV4-3	ASSQHISYEQY
TRBJ1-1	TRBV27	ASSRRGTRDVGTEAF
TRBJ2-1	TRBV9	ASGADGSGEQF
TRBJ1-3	TRBV25-1	ASSEFEQSTGNTIY
TRBJ1-2	TRBV6-6	ASSPDWGDYGYT
TRBJ2-1	TRBV28	ASSFGAQGPYNEQF
TRBJ2-2	TRBV7-9	ASSLGAGSTGELF
TRBJ2-7	TRBV18	ASSEPGQSYEQY
TRBJ2-7	TRBV10-3	AISDLGYEQY
TRBJ2-1	TRBV19	ASKETMTYNEQF
TRBJ1-1	TRBV29-1	SVFFKGTEAF
TRBJ2-5	TRBV18	ASSPLEETQY
TRBJ2-7	TRBV4-1	ASSQERSYEQY
TRBJ1-1	TRBV27	ASSLVYGRQAF